The next 8 T cell receptor beta chains were all read from a single sample in a study of breast tumors, draining lymph nodes, adjacent tissues (dated by TCRdb to 2016 to 2017). The library was produced with multiplex PCR. The instrument was an Illumina HiSeq 2000. TCRdb redid the processing of the public reads, applying fastp at Q25 and MiXCR, and retained in-frame beta chains. Each record represents a unique CDR3 protein, reported with the most common genes and DNA among its rows. The sample table holds under 110,000 distinct CDR3 sequences, of which less than 40% were seen once. Approximately 5% of the sample is in the top ten clones. Lymph node samples came from the axillary draining lymph nodes of breast cancer patients. Material: axillary lymph node tissue. These receptors were obtained from a female donor with breast cancer. Some clones in this sample may be carry-over from other donors' samples.

This clonotype was picked up many times. V usage is TRBV20-1 and J usage is TRBJ2-1; TRBD2 matches 10 bases. Germline lookup yields CDR1 DFQATT and CDR2 SNEGSKA (reference sequence). The CDR3 is 17 amino acids. V lost 0 bases and J lost 4; bases outside the gene matches: 9. The CDR3 is CSARDDSTSGRYNEQFF. In nucleotides, the CDR3 is TGCAGTGCTAGAGATGACTCGACTAGCGGGCGATACAATGAGCAGTTCTTC.

The table lists this clonotype with many counts. This rearrangement joins TRBV11-2 to TRBJ2-1; no clear D gene. CDR1 and CDR2 (germline): SGHAT, FQNNGV. The CDR3 extends over 12 amino acids. With 2 bases removed from V and 8 bases from J, the gap between germline ends came to 7 bases. The CDR3 reads CASSLMGYEQFF. The CDR3 DNA is TGTGCCAGCAGCTTAATGGGTTATGAGCAGTTCTTC.

There are many counts of this clonotype. This rearrangement joins TRBV5-1 to TRBJ2-1; possibly TRBD2 for D (6 bases). Trimming shortened V by 4 bases and J by 4 bases, and 12 bases separated the two germline ends. The length of the CDR3 is 14 residues. CDR1 is SGHRS, CDR2 YFSETQ, per germline. The CDR3 spells CASSPWDFYNEQFF. In nucleotides, the CDR3 is TGCGCCAGCAGCCCGTGGGACTTTTACAATGAGCAGTTCTTC.

Ten or more counts support this clonotype. This chain connects TRBV4-2 to TRBJ2-1; possible D gene TRBD2, 7 bases. The CDR3 totals 15 residues. Germline CDR1 reads LGHNA; CDR2 reads YNFKEQ. The V and J ends lost 6 bases and 7 bases respectively, with 19 bases between them. The DNA for the CDR3 is TGTGCCAGCAGTCGCGGGGGCGGAGGGGGAAATGAGCAGTTCTTC. Its protein product is CASSRGGGGGNEQFF.

This clonotype occurred once. The chain employs TRBV9 and TRBJ1-2; 10 nucleotides align to TRBD1. Germline V gives CDR1 SGDLS, CDR2 YYNGEE. The CDR3 runs to 17 residues. The V gene end was trimmed by 0 bases and the J gene end by 4 bases; junction bases not matched to a gene: 9. CDR3: CASSVGTGGRRTYGYTF. DNA for the CDR3: TGTGCCAGCAGCGTAGGGACAGGGGGGCGAAGGACCTATGGCTACACCTTC.

This clonotype appeared once. An end of the junction does not agree with germline; a read error may underlie this. The chain couples TRBV29-1 to TRBJ1-4; possibly TRBD1 for D (6 bases). The germline gives CDR1 SQVTM, CDR2 ANQGSEA. CDR3 length equals 15 residues. CDR3: CSVVGGVATNGKLFF. The CDR3, as DNA: TGCAGCGTTGTCGGGGGCGTCGCAACTAATGGAAAACTATTTTTT.

This clonotype was detected ten times or more. The rearrangement joins TRBV7-6 to TRBJ2-3; D not certain. The germline V and J ends were trimmed by 4 bases and 2 bases, with 7 bases remaining between them. CDR1 and CDR2 (germline): SGHVS, FNYEAQ. There are 13 residues in the CDR3. The CDR3 nucleotides read TGTGCCAGCAGCTCTCGACCCACAGATACGCAGTATTTT. Encoded protein: CASSSRPTDTQYF.

This clonotype was seen ten or more times. The J gene is TRBJ2-1, the V gene TRBV6-6; TRBD2 matches 9 bases. The CDR3 has 16 residues. V trimming: 7 bases; J trimming: 0 bases; junction bases outside the gene matches: 7. Germline values: CDR1 MNHNY, CDR2 SVGAGI (reference sequence). CDR3 region: CASIHPSGNSYNEQFF. The CDR3 DNA follows: TGTGCCAGCATTCACCCTAGCGGGAACTCCTACAATGAGCAGTTCTTC.